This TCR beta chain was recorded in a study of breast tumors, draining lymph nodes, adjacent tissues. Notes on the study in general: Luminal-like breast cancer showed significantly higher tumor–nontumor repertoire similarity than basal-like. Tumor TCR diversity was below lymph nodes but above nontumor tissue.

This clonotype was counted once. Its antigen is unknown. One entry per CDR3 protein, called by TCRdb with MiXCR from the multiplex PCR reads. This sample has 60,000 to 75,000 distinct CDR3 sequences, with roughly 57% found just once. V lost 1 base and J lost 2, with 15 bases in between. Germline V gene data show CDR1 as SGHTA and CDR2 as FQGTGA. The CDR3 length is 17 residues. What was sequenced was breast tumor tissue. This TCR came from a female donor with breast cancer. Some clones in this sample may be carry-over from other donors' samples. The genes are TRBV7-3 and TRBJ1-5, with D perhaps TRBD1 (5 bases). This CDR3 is CASSLKGWAGGNQPQHF. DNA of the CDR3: TGTGCCAGCAGCTTAAAAGGTTGGGCGGGGGGCAATCAGCCCCAGCATTTT.